This T cell receptor (beta chain) was sequenced during a study of blood T cell repertoires in COVID-19. About the research overall: Donors in the United States, Italy and Spain gave samples during acute or convalescent COVID-19. In each case, the material was cDNA or gDNA derived from T cells, B-cell-depleted T cells, or PBMCs.

This clone has only a few counts. Methods used by the authors: The authors estimated nucleated cell counts from reference gene primer amplification. TCRdb keeps only in-frame clones here, not all; method: immunoSEQ multiplex PCR. V, J and clone size are those of that table, while D and trimming were read from the DNA. Among 100,000 to 120,000 clones listed, about 76% were seen once. Losses at the gene ends were 9 bases for V and 7 bases for J; bases not matched to a gene: 17. This CDR3 is 15 amino acids long. Germline loops: CDR1 LNHDA, CDR2 SQIVND (reference sequence). The chain employs TRBV19 and TRBJ1-2; TRBD1 aligns across 7 bases. This receptor was identified in a woman between 70 and 85 years old with acute or convalescent COVID-19. Specimen: peripheral blood. Here the CDR3 reads CASKANRGPLSGYTF. The CDR3 DNA sequence: TGTGCCAGCAAGGCTAACAGGGGTCCCCTATCTGGCTACACCTTC.